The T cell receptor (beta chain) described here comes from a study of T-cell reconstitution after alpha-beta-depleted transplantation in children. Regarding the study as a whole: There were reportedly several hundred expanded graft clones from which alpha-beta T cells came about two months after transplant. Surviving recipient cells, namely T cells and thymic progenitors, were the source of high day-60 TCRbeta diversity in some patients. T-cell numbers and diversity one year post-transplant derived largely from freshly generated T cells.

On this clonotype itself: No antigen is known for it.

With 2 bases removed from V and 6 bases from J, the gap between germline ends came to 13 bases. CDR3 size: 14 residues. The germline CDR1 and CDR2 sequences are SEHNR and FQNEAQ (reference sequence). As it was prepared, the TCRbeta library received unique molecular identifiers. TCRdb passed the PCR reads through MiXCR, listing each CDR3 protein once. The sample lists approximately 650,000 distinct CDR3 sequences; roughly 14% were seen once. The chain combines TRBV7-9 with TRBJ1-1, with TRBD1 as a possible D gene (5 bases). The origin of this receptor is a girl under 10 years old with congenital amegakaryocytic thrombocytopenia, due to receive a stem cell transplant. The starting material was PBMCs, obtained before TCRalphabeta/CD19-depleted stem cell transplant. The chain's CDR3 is CASSLPGGIAEAFF. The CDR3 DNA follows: TGTGCCAGCAGCTTACCTGGGGGGATCGCTGAAGCTTTCTTT.